This T cell receptor (beta chain) was captured by sequencing in a study of cytomegalovirus exposure and HLA in healthy donors. Study observations and caveats: Most TCR sequences showed up rarely, but some public TCRs showed up in many donors. Previous analysis showed most TCR beta V segments were productive about 90% or about 30% of the time.

The primer mix had 60 Vbeta and 13 Jbeta primers. Data came from immunoSEQ multiplex PCR; TCRdb stores just in-frame clones and leaves some out. This sample yields about 130,000 clones, of which around 70% are seen a single time; about 1.5% belongs to the top ten. Healthy bone marrow donors supplied every sample. Trimming took off 3 bases at V and 0 bases at J, with 12 bases between the two ends. CDR3 length: 16 amino acids. Looked up from germline, CDR1 is SNHLY and CDR2 is FYNNEI. In the case of this clone: What it binds is unknown.

This clonotype was sampled from a young man in good health and CMV-seropositive. Specimen: PBMCs. The V gene is TRBV2, the J gene TRBJ2-1; perhaps TRBD1 as D (5 bases). The chain's CDR3 is CASSDFSGFSYNEQFF. CDR3 DNA: TGTGCCAGCAGTGATTTTTCAGGGTTCTCCTACAATGAGCAGTTCTTC.